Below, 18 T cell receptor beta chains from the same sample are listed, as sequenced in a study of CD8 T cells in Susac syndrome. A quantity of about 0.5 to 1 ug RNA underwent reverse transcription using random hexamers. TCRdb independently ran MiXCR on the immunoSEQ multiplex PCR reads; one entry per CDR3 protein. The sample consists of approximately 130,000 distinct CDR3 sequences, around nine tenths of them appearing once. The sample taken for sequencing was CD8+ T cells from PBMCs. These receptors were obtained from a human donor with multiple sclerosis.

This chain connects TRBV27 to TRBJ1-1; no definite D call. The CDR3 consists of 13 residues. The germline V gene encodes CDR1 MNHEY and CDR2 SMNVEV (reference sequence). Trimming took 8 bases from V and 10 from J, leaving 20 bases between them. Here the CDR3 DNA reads TGTGCCAGCCAAAGCAGAGAATTTAAGGCAGCTTTCTTT. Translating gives CASQSREFKAAFF.

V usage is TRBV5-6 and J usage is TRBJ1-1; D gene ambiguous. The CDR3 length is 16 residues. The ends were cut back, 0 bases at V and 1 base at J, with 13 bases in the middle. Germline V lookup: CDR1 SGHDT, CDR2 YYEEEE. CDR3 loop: CASSLEGIRQNTEAFF. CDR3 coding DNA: TGTGCCAGCAGCTTGGAGGGCATACGGCAGAACACTGAAGCTTTCTTT. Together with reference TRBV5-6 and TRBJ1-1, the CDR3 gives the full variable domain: DAGVTQSPTHLIKTRGQQVTLRCSPKSGHDTVSWYQQALGQGPQFIFQYYEEEERQRGNFPDRFSGHQFPNYSSELNVNALLLGDSALYLCASSLEGIRQNTEAFFGQGTRLTVV.

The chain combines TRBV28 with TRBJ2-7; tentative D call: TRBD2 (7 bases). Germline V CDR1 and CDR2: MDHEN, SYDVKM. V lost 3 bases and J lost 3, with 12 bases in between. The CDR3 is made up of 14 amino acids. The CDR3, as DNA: TGTGCCAGCAGTTTGTCGGGGGGCGACTACGAGCAGTACTTC. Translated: CASSLSGGDYEQYF.

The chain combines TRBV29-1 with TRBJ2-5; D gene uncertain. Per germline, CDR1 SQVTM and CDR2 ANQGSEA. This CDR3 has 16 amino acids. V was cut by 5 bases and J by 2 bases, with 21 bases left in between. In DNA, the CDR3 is TGCAGCGTTCGCTTTGGGTCGCTGGATCATCAAGAGACCCAGTACTTC. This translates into CSVRFGSLDHQETQYF.

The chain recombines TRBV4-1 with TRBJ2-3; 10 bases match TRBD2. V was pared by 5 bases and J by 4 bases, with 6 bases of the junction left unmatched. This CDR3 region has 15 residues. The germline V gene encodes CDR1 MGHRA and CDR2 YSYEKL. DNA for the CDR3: TGCGCCAGCAGCGTCCTAGCGGGAGACCCAGATACGCAGTATTTT. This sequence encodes CASSVLAGDPDTQYF.

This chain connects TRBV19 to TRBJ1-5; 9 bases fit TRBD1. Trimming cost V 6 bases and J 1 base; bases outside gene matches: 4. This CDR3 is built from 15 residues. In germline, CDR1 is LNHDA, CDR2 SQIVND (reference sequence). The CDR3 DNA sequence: TGTGCCAGTAGCCCGACAGGGGGAAGCAATCAGCCCCAGCATTTT. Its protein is CASSPTGGSNQPQHF.

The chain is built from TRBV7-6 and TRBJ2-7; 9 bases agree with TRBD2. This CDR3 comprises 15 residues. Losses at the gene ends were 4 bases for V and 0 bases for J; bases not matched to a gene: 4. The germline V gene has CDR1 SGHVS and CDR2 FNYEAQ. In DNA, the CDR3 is TGTGCCAGCAGCTATAGCGGGGGTAGCTCCTACGAGCAGTACTTC. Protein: CASSYSGGSSYEQYF.

For the CDR3, the DNA is TGTGCCAGCAGCCCTGCGATGGGAGCAAACACTGAAGCTTTCTTT. Amino acids: CASSPAMGANTEAFF. The V and J genes are TRBV5-6 and TRBJ1-1; D uncertain. In germline, CDR1 is SGHDT, CDR2 YYEEEE. V was pared by 4 bases and J by 2 bases, with 15 bases between. CDR3 length equals 15 residues.

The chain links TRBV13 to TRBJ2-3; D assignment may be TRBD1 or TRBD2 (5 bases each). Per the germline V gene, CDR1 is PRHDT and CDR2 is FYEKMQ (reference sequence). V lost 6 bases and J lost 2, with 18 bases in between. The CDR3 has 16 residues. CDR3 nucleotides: TGTGCCAGCAGGGAAAAGGGACGCTGGAACACAGATACGCAGTATTTT. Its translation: CASREKGRWNTDTQYF.

The CDR3 bases are TGTGCCAGCAGGAAGAATGCCGGGACTAGGCAAGAGACCCAGTACTTC. Translating gives CASRKNAGTRQETQYF. The chain joins TRBV12-3 or TRBV12-4 to TRBJ2-5; 8 nucleotides line up with TRBD2. V dropped 6 bases and J dropped 2; count of bases not matched to a gene: 11. This CDR3 is 16 amino acids long.

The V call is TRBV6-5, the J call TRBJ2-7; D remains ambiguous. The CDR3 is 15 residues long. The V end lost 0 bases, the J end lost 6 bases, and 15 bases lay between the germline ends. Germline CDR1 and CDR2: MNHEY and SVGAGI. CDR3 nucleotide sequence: TGTGCCAGCAGTTACTCGACTCGGGCAATAGCCGAGCAGTACTTC. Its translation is CASSYSTRAIAEQYF.

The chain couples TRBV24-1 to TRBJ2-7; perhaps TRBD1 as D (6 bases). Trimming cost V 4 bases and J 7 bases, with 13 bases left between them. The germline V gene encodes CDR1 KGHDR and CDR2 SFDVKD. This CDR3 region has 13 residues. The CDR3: CATSDGQSGEQYF. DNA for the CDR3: TGTGCCACCAGTGACGGACAGTCGGGGGAGCAGTACTTC.

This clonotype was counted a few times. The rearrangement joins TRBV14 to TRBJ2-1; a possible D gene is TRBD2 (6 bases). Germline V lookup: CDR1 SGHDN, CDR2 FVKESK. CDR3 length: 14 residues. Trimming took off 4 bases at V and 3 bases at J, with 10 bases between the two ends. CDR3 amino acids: CASSRTTFYNEQFF. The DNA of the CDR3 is TGTGCCAGCAGCCGGACTACCTTCTACAATGAGCAGTTCTTC.

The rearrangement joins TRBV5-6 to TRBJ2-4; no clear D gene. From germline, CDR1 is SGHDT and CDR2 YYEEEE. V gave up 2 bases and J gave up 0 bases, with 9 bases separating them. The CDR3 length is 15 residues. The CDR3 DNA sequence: TGTGCCAGCAGCTTAGAAAGGCTAGCCAAAAACATTCAGTACTTC. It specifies CASSLERLAKNIQYF.

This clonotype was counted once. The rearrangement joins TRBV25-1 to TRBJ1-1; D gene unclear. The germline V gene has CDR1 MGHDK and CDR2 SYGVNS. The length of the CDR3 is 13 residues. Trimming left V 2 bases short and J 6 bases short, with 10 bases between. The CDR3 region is CASSEGRVSEAFF. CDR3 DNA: TGTGCCAGCAGTGAAGGGAGGGTATCTGAAGCTTTCTTT.

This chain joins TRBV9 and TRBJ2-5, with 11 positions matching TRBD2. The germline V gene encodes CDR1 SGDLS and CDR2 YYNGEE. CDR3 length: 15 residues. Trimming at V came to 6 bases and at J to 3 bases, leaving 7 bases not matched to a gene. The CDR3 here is CASTRLAGTEETQYF. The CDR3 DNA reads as TGTGCCAGCACCCGACTAGCGGGAACCGAAGAGACCCAGTACTTC.

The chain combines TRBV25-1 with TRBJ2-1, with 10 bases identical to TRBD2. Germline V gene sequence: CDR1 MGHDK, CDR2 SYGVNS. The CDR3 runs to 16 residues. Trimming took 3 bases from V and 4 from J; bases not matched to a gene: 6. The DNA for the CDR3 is TGTGCCAGCAGTGAGCTGGCTAGCGGGAGATACAATGAGCAGTTCTTC. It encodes CASSELASGRYNEQFF.

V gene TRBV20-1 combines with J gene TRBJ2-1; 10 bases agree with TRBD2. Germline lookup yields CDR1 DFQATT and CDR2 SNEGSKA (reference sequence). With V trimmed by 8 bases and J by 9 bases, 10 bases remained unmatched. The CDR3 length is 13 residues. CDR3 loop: CSLTSGSIFEQFF. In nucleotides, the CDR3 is TGCAGTTTGACTAGCGGGTCAATATTTGAGCAGTTCTTC.